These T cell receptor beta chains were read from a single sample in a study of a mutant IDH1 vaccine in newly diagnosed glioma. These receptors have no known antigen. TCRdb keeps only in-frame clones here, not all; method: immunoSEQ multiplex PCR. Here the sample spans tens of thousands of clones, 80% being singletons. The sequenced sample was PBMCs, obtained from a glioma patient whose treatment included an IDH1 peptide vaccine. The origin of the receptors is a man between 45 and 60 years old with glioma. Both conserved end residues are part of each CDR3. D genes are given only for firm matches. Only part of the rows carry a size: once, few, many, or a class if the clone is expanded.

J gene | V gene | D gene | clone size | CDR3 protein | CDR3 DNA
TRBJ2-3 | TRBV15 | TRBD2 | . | CATSRSGREGDTQYF | TGTGCCACCAGCAGAAGCGGGAGAGAGGGAGATACGCAGTATTTT
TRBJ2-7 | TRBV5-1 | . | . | CASSFAPASYEQYF | TGCGCCAGCAGCTTCGCTCCCGCATCCTACGAGCAGTACTTC
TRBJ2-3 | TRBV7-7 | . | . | CASSLDALTDTQYF | TGTGCTAGCAGCTTAGATGCACTCACAGATACGCAGTATTTT
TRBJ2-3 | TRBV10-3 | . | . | CAIAQEQDTDTQYF | TGTGCCATCGCTCAGGAACAAGACACAGATACGCAGTATTTT
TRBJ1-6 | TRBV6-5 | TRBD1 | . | CASSYSRWTGYSPLHF | TGTGCCAGCAGTTACTCGAGGTGGACAGGGTATTCACCCCTCCACTTT
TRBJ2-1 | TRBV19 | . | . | CASSALGRNEQFF | TGTGCCAGTAGTGCCTTAGGACGGAATGAGCAGTTCTTC
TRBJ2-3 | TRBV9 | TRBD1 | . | CASSVHAAGGSDTQYF | TGTGCCAGCAGCGTACACGCGGCAGGGGGCTCAGATACGCAGTATTTT
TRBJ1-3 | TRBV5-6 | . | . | CASSLLPGGSSGNTIYF | TGTGCCAGCAGCTTGTTACCAGGAGGGAGCTCTGGAAACACCATATATTTT
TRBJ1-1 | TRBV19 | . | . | CASSLWIQETEAFF | TGTGCCAGTAGCCTATGGATACAGGAGACTGAAGCTTTCTTT
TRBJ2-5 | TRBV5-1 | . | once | CASSLDRASRGETQYF | TGCGCCAGCAGCTTGGACAGGGCCTCTAGGGGGGAGACCCAGTACTTC
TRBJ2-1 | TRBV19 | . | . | CASRVTRNNEQFF | TGTGCCAGTAGAGTCACCAGGAACAATGAGCAGTTCTTC
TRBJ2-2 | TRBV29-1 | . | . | CSVVEDTGELFF | TGCAGCGTTGTTGAGGACACCGGGGAGCTGTTTTTT
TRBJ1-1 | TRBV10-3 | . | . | CAISAQGLNTEAFF | TGTGCCATCAGTGCCCAGGGGTTGAACACTGAAGCTTTCTTT
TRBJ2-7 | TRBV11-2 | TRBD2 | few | CASTLAGAYEQYF | TGTGCCAGCACCTTAGCGGGGGCCTACGAGCAGTACTTC
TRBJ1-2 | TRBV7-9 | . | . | CASSQYAQEHGYTF | TGTGCCAGCAGCCAATATGCCCAGGAGCATGGCTACACCTTC
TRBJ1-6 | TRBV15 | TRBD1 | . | CATSRSSGGGSPLHF | TGTGCCACCAGCAGATCCTCAGGGGGGGGATCACCCCTCCACTTT
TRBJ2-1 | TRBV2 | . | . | CASSGVGALLEQFF | TGTGCCAGCAGTGGCGTTGGGGCCCTTCTAGAGCAGTTCTTC
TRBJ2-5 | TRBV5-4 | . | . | CASSYGQKETQYF | TGTGCCAGCAGCTATGGACAGAAAGAGACCCAGTACTTC
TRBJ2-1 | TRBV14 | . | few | CASSRGVNEQFF | TGTGCCAGCAGCCGGGGGGTCAATGAGCAGTTCTTC
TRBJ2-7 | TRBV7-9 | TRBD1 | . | CASSFRDRYEQYF | TGTGCCAGCAGCTTTCGGGACAGGTACGAGCAGTACTTC
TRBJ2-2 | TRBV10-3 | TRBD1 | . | CAISEFTGADTGELFF | TGTGCCATCAGTGAGTTTACAGGGGCGGACACCGGGGAGCTGTTTTTT
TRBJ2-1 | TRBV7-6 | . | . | CASSLASAGQDYNEQFF | TGTGCCAGCAGCTTAGCTAGTGCGGGACAAGACTACAATGAGCAGTTCTTC
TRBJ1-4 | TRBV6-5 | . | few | CASRPWGDNEKLFF | TGTGCCAGCAGGCCGTGGGGGGATAATGAAAAACTGTTTTTT
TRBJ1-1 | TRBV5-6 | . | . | CASSLGWNTEAFF | TGTGCCAGCAGCTTGGGGTGGAACACTGAAGCTTTCTTT
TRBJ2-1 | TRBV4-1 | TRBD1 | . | CASSKERDSNNEQFF | TGCGCCAGCAGCAAAGAACGGGACAGTAACAATGAGCAGTTCTTC
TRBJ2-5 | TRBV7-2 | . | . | CASSLGSGEQETQYF | TGTGCCAGCAGCCTCGGTTCGGGGGAGCAAGAGACCCAGTACTTC
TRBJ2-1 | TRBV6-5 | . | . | CASRLYNEQFF | TGTGCCAGCAGGCTTTACAATGAGCAGTTCTTC
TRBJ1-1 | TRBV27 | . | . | CASSIWGSGDTEAFF | TGTGCCAGCAGTATTTGGGGATCTGGGGACACTGAAGCTTTCTTT
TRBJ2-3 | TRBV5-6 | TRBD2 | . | CASSLGGLAVTDTQYF | TGTGCCAGCAGCTTGGGCGGACTAGCGGTCACAGATACGCAGTATTTT
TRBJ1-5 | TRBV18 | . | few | CASSPEPQGYSNQPQHF | TGTGCCAGCTCACCCGAACCCCAGGGATATAGCAATCAGCCCCAGCATTTT
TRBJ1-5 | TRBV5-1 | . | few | CASSLAENQPQHF | TGCGCCAGCAGCTTGGCCGAGAATCAGCCCCAGCATTTT
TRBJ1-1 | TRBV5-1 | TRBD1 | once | CASSPNSGTGSEAFF | TGCGCCAGCAGCCCCAATTCCGGGACAGGGAGTGAAGCTTTCTTT
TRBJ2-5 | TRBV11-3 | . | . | CASSLRQETQYF | TGTGCCAGCAGCTTGAGGCAAGAGACCCAGTACTTC
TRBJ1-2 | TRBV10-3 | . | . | CAISESVTLGGYTF | TGTGCCATCAGTGAGTCTGTGACACTCGGAGGCTACACCTTC
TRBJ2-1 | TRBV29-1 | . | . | CSVDKAYNEQFF | TGCAGCGTTGATAAAGCCTACAATGAGCAGTTCTTC
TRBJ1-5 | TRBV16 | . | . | CASRRDGYNQPQHF | TGTGCCAGCAGGCGGGACGGGTACAATCAGCCCCAGCATTTT
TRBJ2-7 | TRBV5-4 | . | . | CASSRTPAEHSYEQYF | TGTGCCAGCAGCCGTACCCCAGCGGAGCATTCCTACGAGCAGTACTTC
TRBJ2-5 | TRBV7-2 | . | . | CASSLDYLGETQYF | TGTGCCAGCAGCTTAGATTATCTGGGAGAGACCCAGTACTTC
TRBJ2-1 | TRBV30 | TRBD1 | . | CAWSADRDHEQFF | TGTGCCTGGAGTGCGGACAGGGATCATGAGCAGTTCTTC
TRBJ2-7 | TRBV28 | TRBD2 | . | CASSFGLADYEQYF | TGTGCCAGCAGTTTTGGCCTAGCGGACTACGAGCAGTACTTC
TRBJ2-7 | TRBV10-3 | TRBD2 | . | CAIAGRELSEQYF | TGTGCCATCGCGGGGCGGGAGTTAAGCGAGCAGTACTTC
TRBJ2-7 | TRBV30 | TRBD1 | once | CAFQTGGGGEQYF | TGTGCCTTCCAGACAGGGGGCGGGGGCGAGCAGTACTTC
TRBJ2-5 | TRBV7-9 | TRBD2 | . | CASSTHSGREQETQYF | TGTGCCAGCAGCACCCATAGCGGGAGGGAACAAGAGACCCAGTACTTC
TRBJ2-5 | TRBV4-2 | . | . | CASSQARQGGKETQYF | TGTGCCAGCAGCCAAGCTAGACAGGGAGGAAAAGAGACCCAGTACTTC
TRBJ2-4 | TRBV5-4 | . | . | CASSLRGVGHAKNIQYF | TGTGCCAGCAGCTTGCGGGGTGTAGGGCATGCCAAAAACATTCAGTACTTC
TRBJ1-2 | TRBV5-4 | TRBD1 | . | CASSLGQGNYGYTF | TGTGCCAGCAGCTTGGGACAGGGCAACTATGGCTACACCTTC
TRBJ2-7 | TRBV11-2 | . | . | CASSPRRGLSYEQYF | TGTGCCAGCAGCCCAAGGCGCGGACTTTCCTACGAGCAGTACTTC
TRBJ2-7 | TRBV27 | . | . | CASQRAEIYEQYF | TGTGCCAGCCAAAGAGCGGAGATCTACGAGCAGTACTTC
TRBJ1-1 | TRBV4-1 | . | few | CASRQNAVNPFANTEAFF | TGCGCCAGCAGACAAAACGCGGTTAACCCCTTTGCGAACACTGAAGCTTTCTTT
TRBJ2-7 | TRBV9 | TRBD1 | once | CASSGKEGQGFYEQYF | TGTGCCAGCAGCGGAAAAGAGGGACAGGGATTCTACGAGCAGTACTTC
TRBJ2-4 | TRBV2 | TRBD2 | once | CASLLAGGNIQYF | TGTGCCAGCCTCCTAGCGGGAGGCAACATTCAGTACTTC
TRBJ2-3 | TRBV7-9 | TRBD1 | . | CASSLYGTVTDTQYF | TGTGCCAGCAGCTTATATGGGACAGTCACAGATACGCAGTATTTT
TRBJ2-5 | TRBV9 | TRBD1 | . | CASSGQGARETQYF | TGTGCCAGCAGCGGACAGGGGGCTAGGGAGACCCAGTACTTC